The clone carrying this T cell receptor beta chain was recorded many times. Its antigen remains unidentified. V shed 2 bases, J shed 5 bases, and the junction held 9 bases outside the gene matches. CDR3 size: 16 residues. The data stem from a study of CD8 T cells in ankylosing spondylitis. General study results and limits: Prior literature has documented some motif variants in synovial fluid and blood from reactive arthritis.

Making use of molecular barcodes, quantitative 5'-RACE generated TCR beta libraries. MiXCR, applied by TCRdb to the 5' RACE reads, yields one record per CDR3 protein. Of a few hundred thousand distinct CDR3 sequences listed, roughly a tenth were seen once; the top ten hold about 20%. The sequencing sample was made of blood, either unsorted or a sorted T cell fraction (not recorded which). The chain has TRBV12-3 or TRBV12-4 and TRBJ2-5, with 9 bases fitting TRBD1. The clonotype comes from a male donor with ankylosing spondylitis or in good health (not recorded which). Here the CDR3 reads CASSLKRTGAQETQYF. CDR3 DNA: TGTGCCAGCAGTTTAAAGAGGACAGGGGCCCAGGAGACCCAGTACTTC.